This record looks at one T cell receptor beta chain sequence and its context. Antigen specificity is unknown. These data come from a study of radiotherapy plus CTLA-4 blockade in lung cancer. Study-wide results and limits: Expansion of tumor-derived TCR clones was observed in blood after radiotherapy plus ipilimumab. It was early blood T cell clone dynamics, with interferon-beta, that reportedly best predicted response.

Focal radiation with ipilimumab CTLA-4 blockade was given to patients with chemo-refractory metastatic non-small-cell lung cancer. Clones were sequenced by immunoSEQ multiplex PCR, and TCRdb holds only the in-frame ones, with some missing. The sample consists of some 98,000 clones, 75% to 90% of them appearing once. Germline lookup yields CDR1 SGHTA and CDR2 FQGTGA. V was pared by 5 bases and J by 2 bases, with 5 bases of the junction left unmatched. CDR3 length: 16 amino acids. J is TRBJ2-1 and V is TRBV7-3; 11 nucleotides align to TRBD2. The sample in question was peripheral blood, obtained from a patient treated with radiotherapy plus ipilimumab. This clonotype was obtained from a human donor with non-small cell lung cancer who had a partial response to radiotherapy plus ipilimumab. Written as DNA, the CDR3 is TGTGCCAGCAGCCTGGGGACTAGCGGACCCTACAATGAGCAGTTCTTC. Translating it yields CASSLGTSGPYNEQFF.